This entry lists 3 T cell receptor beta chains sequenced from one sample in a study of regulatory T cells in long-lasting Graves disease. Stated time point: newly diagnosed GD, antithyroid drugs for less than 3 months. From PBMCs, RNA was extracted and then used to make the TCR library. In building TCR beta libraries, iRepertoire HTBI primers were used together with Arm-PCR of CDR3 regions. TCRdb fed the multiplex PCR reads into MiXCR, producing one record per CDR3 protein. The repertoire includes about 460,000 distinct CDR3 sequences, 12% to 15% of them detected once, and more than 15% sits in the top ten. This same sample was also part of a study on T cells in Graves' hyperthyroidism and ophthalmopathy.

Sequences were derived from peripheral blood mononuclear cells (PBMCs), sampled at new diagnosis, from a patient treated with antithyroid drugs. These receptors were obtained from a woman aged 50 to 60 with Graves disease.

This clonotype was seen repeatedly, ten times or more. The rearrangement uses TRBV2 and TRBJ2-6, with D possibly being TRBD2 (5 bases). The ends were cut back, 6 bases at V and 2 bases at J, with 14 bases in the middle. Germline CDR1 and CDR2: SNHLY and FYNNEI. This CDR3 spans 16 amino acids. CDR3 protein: CASSPIGVPGANVLTF. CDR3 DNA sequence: TGTGCCAGCAGCCCAATCGGGGTTCCTGGGGCCAACGTCCTGACTTTC.

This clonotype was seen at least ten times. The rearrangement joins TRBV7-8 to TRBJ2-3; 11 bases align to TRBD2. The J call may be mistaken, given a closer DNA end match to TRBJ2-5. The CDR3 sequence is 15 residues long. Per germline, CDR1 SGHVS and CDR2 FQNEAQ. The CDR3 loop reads CASSQRLAGQETQYF. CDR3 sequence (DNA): TGTGCCAGCAGCCAAAGACTAGCGGGACAGGAGACCCAGTACTTC.

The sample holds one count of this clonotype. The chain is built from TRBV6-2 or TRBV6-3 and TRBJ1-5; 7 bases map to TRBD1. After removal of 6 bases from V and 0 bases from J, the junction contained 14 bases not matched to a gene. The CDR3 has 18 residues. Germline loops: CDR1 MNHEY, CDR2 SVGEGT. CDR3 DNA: TGTGCCAGCAGAAGGACAGGTCGGGGGATATATAGCAATCAGCCCCAGCATTTT. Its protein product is CASRRTGRGIYSNQPQHF.